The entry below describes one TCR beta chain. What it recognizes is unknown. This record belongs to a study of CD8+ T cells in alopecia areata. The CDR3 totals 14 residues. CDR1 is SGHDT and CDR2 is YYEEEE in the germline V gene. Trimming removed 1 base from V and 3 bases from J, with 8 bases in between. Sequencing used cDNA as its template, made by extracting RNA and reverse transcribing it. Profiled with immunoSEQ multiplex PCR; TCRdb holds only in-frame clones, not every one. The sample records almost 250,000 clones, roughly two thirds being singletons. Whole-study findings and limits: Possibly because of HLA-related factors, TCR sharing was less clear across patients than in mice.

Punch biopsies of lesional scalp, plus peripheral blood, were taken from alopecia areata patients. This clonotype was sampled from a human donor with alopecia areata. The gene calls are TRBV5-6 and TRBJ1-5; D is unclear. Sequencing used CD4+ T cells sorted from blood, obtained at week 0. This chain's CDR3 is CASSLKADNQPQHF. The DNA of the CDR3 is TGTGCCAGCAGCTTGAAGGCGGACAATCAGCCCCAGCATTTT.